This T cell receptor (beta chain) came from a study of T cell repertoires in cytomegalovirus infection. On the study more broadly: CMV infection plus the matching HLA type was flagged by public TCR beta signatures. Study outcomes and limitations: In two of eight donors, the top clonotype was HLA-C-restricted CMV-specific.

To note about this clonotype: What it binds is unknown.

Each CDR3 protein is one row after TCRdb ran MiXCR on the reads. Among roughly 140,000 distinct CDR3 sequences listed, 20% to 25% were seen once. The TCR originated in a human donor in good health (CMV status not recorded). Some clones in this sample may be carry-over from other donors' samples. The sequenced sample consisted of PBMCs.

The CDR3 region is CASSLSTGSYEQYF. Here the CDR3 DNA reads TGTGCCAGCAGCTTGTCGACAGGGAGCTACGAGCAGTACTTC. The chain links TRBV5-4 to TRBJ2-7, with 7 positions matching TRBD1. This CDR3 contains 14 residues. Germline V gene sequence: CDR1 SGHNT, CDR2 YYREEE (reference sequence). With 1 base clipped from V and 3 bases from J, the junction kept 4 bases outside the gene matches.